The 11 T cell receptor beta chains listed next were all sequenced from one sample in a study of identical twins (TCRdb year 2016). The library relied on 5' RACE. These reads were obtained on an Illumina HiSeq 2000. In TCRdb, the public reads were trimmed at Q25 with fastp and aligned with MiXCR, with productive beta chains retained. Entries that share a CDR3 protein sequence are merged under the most common genes and DNA. The sample profile shows 200,000 to 250,000 distinct CDR3 sequences; about 10% of them were found once. The ten biggest clones cover about a tenth of the sample. The sequenced material came from memory T cells sorted from blood. Per the publication, the cell subset or site label means: CD45RO+ enriched T cells. The receptors come from a man aged 50 to 59 in good health.

This clonotype was observed at least ten times. The rearrangement links TRBV15 to TRBJ1-5, with TRBD1 as a possible D gene (6 bases). CDR1 is LNHNV, CDR2 YYDKDF, per germline (reference sequence). The CDR3 consists of 16 residues. V lost 3 bases and J 6 bases, leaving 18 bases between the germline ends. The CDR3 spells CATSRGAELNRQPQHF. The CDR3 bases are TGTGCCACCAGCAGGGGGGCGGAACTCAACCGTCAGCCCCAGCATTTT.

The chain combines TRBV7-8 with TRBJ2-7, with TRBD1 as a possible D gene (6 bases). The V end lost 0 bases, the J end lost 1 base, and 16 bases lay between the germline ends. The CDR3 is made up of 17 amino acids. CDR1 is SGHVS and CDR2 is FQNEAQ in the germline V gene. CDR3 loop: CASSLAGALSSSYEQYF. The CDR3 DNA sequence: TGTGCCAGCAGCTTAGCGGGGGCCTTATCCTCTTCCTACGAGCAGTACTTC.

There are many counts of this clonotype. The chain uses TRBV29-1 and TRBJ2-7; D is perhaps TRBD2 (5 bases). The CDR3 sequence is 14 residues long. From germline, CDR1 is SQVTM and CDR2 ANQGSEA. The germline V and J ends were trimmed by 2 bases and 0 bases, with 11 bases remaining between them. The DNA for the CDR3 is TGCAGCGTTGAAAAGGCGGGCGTCTCCTACGAGCAGTACTTC. Protein: CSVEKAGVSYEQYF.

Ten or more counts support this clonotype. The rearrangement uses TRBV4-2 and TRBJ2-3, with D hard to call. The CDR3 sequence is 12 residues long. CDR1 is LGHNA, CDR2 YNFKEQ, per germline. Trimming stripped 8 bases from V and 4 bases from J, with 10 bases between. The CDR3 protein is CASAGFSDTQYF. The CDR3 DNA sequence: TGTGCCAGCGCTGGGTTTTCAGATACGCAGTATTTT.

The rearrangement uses TRBV3-1 and TRBJ2-7; 8 nucleotides line up with TRBD1. Germline V lookup: CDR1 LGHDT, CDR2 YNNKEL (reference sequence). Germline trimming cut 4 bases from V and 5 bases from J; bases unmatched to any gene: 16. The CDR3 length is 17 residues. The CDR3, as DNA: TGTGCCAGCAGCCCACTCCTACAGGGGGTAACCCCACACGAGCAGTACTTC. Residues: CASSPLLQGVTPHEQYF.

The table lists this clonotype with many counts. The chain has TRBV25-1 and TRBJ2-1; D may be TRBD2 (6 bases). Germline CDR1 reads MGHDK; CDR2 reads SYGVNS. Trimming stripped 0 bases from V and 2 bases from J, with 20 bases between. This CDR3 spans 19 amino acids. CDR3 DNA sequence: TGTGCCAGCAGTGAATACCCGACAGATAGCGGACCGACCTACAATGAGCAGTTCTTC. As protein: CASSEYPTDSGPTYNEQFF.

The chain employs TRBV6-2 or TRBV6-3 and TRBJ2-7, with 10 positions matching TRBD2. The CDR3 contains 14 residues. Trimming removed 6 bases from V and 1 base from J; junction bases left unmatched: 3. The germline gives CDR1 MNHEY, CDR2 SVGEGT. The CDR3 region is CASRRLAGSYEQYF. In DNA, the CDR3 is TGTGCCAGCAGAAGACTAGCGGGTTCCTACGAGCAGTACTTC.

This clonotype has at least ten counts. The chain employs TRBV20-1 and TRBJ2-1; D gene ambiguous. The CDR3 is 14 amino acids. V was shortened by 2 bases and J by 2 bases, with 10 bases between the two germline ends. Germline V CDR1 and CDR2: DFQATT, SNEGSKA (reference sequence). CDR3 loop: CSARFPYTYNEQFF. The CDR3 DNA reads as TGCAGTGCTAGATTCCCTTATACCTACAATGAGCAGTTCTTC.

The V gene is TRBV6-2 or TRBV6-3, the J gene TRBJ2-1; weak D call: TRBD1 (8 bases). CDR3 length equals 17 residues. V gave up 5 bases and J gave up 8 bases, with 25 bases separating them. CDR1 and CDR2 (germline): MNHEY, SVGEGT. CDR3 sequence: CASSREVGRGRWDEQFF. The CDR3 nucleotides are TGTGCCAGCAGTCGGGAGGTCGGCAGGGGGCGCTGGGATGAGCAGTTCTTC.

This clonotype was observed a handful of times. This sequence joins TRBV3-1 and TRBJ2-1; tentatively, D is TRBD1 or TRBD2 (5 bases each). Trimming pared 0 bases from V and 9 bases from J, leaving 9 bases between. This CDR3 is 13 amino acids long. Germline V lookup: CDR1 LGHDT, CDR2 YNNKEL (reference sequence). The CDR3 DNA is TGTGCCAGCAGCCAAGACTCAGGGAGTGAGCAGTTCTTC. It encodes CASSQDSGSEQFF.

This clonotype was observed a few times. This sequence joins TRBV24-1 and TRBJ2-5; TRBD1 matches at 9 bases. Per germline, CDR1 KGHDR and CDR2 SFDVKD. The CDR3 is 13 residues long. The V segment lost 6 bases and the J segment 4 bases; nucleotides outside the gene matches: 2. As DNA, the CDR3 is TGTGCCACCAGTACAGGGGGCTCAGAGACCCAGTACTTC. Protein sequence: CATSTGGSETQYF.